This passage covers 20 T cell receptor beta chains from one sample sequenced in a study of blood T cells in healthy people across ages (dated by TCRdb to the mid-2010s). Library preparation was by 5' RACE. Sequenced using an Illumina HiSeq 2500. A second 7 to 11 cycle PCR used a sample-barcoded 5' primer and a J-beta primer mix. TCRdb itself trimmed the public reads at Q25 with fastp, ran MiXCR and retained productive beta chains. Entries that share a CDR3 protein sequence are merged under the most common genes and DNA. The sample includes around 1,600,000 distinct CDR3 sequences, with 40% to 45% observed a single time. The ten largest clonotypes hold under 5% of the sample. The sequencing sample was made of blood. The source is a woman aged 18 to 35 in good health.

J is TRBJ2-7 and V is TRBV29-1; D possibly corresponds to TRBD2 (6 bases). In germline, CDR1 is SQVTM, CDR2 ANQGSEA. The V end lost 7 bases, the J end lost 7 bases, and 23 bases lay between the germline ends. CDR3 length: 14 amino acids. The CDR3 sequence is CSAGGGNDGNEQYF. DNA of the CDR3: TGCAGCGCCGGAGGAGGGAACGACGGCAATGAGCAGTACTTC.

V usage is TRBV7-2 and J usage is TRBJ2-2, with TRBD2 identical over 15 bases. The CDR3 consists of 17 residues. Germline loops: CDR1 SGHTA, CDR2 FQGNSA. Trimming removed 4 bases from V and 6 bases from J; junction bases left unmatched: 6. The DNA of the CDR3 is TGTGCCAGCAGCTGGGGACTAGCGGGAGGTTCCCCCGGGGAGCTGTTTTTT. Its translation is CASSWGLAGGSPGELFF.

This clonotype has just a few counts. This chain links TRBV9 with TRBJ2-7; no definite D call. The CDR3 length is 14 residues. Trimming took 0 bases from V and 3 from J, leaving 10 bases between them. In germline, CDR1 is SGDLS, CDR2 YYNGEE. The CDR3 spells CASSVAGSYYEQYF. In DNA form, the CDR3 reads TGTGCCAGCAGCGTAGCTGGGTCCTACTACGAGCAGTACTTC.

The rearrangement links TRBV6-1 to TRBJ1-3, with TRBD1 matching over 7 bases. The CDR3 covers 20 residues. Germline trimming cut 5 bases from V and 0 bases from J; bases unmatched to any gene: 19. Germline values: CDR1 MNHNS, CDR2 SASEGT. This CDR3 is CASSLHSGQRFFSSGNTIYF. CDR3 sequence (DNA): TGTGCCAGCAGTCTTCACTCGGGACAGAGATTTTTTAGCTCTGGAAACACCATATATTTT.

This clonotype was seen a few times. The CDR3 loop reads CASSPGPGITGELFF. In DNA, the CDR3 is TGTGCCAGCAGTCCCGGTCCGGGAATCACCGGGGAGCTGTTTTTT. The chain has TRBV27 and TRBJ2-2, with D possibly TRBD2 on 5 matching bases. The germline V and J ends were trimmed by 5 bases and 4 bases, with 14 bases remaining between them. Germline CDR1 reads MNHEY; CDR2 reads SMNVEV (reference sequence). This CDR3 has 15 residues.

The CDR3, as DNA: TGCGCCAGCAGCCAAGGTCCGGGGAGGAATGGCTACACCTTC. It specifies CASSQGPGRNGYTF. The chain recombines TRBV4-1 with TRBJ1-2; D uncertain. This CDR3 has 14 residues. V was shortened by 1 base and J by 6 bases, with 12 bases between the two germline ends. Per the germline V gene, CDR1 is MGHRA and CDR2 is YSYEKL.

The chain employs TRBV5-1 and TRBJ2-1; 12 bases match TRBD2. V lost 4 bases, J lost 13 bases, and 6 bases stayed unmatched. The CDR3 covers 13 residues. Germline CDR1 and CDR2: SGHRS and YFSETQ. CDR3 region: CASSPGTSGFQFF. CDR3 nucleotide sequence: TGCGCCAGCAGCCCGGGGACTAGCGGGTTTCAGTTCTTC.

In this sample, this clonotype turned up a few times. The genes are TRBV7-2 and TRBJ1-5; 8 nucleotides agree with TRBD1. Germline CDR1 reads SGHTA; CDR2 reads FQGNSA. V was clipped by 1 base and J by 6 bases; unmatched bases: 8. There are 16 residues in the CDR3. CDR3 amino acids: CASSLESQGASQPQHF. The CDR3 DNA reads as TGTGCCAGCAGCTTAGAAAGCCAGGGGGCTAGTCAGCCCCAGCATTTT.

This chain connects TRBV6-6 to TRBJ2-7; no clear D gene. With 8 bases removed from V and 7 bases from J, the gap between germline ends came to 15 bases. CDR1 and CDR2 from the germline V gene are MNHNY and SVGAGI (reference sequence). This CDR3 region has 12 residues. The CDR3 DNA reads TGTGCCAGCGCGGCTAGTCTGGGGGAGCAGTACTTC. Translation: CASAASLGEQYF.

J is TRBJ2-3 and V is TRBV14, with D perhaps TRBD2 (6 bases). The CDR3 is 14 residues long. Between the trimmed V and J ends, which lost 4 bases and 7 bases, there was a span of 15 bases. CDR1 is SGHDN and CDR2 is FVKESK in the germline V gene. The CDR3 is CASSLPGTENTQYF. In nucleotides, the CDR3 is TGTGCCAGCAGCCTGCCCGGGACTGAAAATACGCAGTATTTT.

The CDR3 here is CASSLSPAGGANEQFF. The CDR3 DNA reads TGTGCCAGCAGTTTATCGCCGGCGGGAGGGGCCAATGAGCAGTTCTTC. The V gene is TRBV27, the J gene TRBJ2-1, with 9 bases fitting TRBD2. V lost 0 bases to trimming and J lost 6 bases; unmatched junction nucleotides: 6. Looked up from germline, CDR1 is MNHEY and CDR2 is SMNVEV (reference sequence). The CDR3 is made up of 16 amino acids.

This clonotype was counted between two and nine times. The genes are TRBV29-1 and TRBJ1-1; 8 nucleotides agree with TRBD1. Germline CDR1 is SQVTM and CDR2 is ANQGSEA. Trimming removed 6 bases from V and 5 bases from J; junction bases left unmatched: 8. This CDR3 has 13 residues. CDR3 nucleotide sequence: TGCAGCGTGGCGCGACAGGGGAAAACTGAAGCTTTCTTT. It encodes CSVARQGKTEAFF.

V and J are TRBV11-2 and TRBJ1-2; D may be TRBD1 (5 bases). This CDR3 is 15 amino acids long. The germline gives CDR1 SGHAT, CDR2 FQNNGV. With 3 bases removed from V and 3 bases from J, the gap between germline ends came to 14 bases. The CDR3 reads CASSFFAGLDYGYTF. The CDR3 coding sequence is TGTGCCAGCAGCTTCTTCGCAGGGCTGGACTATGGCTACACCTTC.

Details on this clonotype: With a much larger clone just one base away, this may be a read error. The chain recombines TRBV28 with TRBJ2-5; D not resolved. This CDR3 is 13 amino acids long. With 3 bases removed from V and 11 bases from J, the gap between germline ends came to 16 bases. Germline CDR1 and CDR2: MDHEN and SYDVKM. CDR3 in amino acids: CASSFRVWNEQYF. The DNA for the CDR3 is TGTGCCAGCAGTTTCCGGGTCTGGAATGAGCAGTACTTC.

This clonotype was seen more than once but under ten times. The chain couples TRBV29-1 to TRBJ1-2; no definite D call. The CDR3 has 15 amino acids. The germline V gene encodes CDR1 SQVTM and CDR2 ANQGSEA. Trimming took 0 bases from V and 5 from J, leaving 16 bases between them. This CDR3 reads CSVEDARISGYGYTF. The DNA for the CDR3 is TGCAGCGTTGAAGATGCTAGGATCAGTGGGTATGGCTACACCTTC.

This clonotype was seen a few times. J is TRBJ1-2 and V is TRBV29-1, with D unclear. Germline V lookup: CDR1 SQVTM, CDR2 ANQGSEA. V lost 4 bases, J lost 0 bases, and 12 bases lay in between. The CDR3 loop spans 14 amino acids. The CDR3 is CSVVEAYTNYGYTF. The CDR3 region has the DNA TGCAGCGTTGTTGAGGCCTATACTAACTATGGCTACACCTTC.

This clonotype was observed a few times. The CDR3, as DNA: TGTGCCAGCAGTTATCCCGGGACAGTGCAGTATTTT. This sequence encodes CASSYPGTVQYF. The J gene is TRBJ2-3, the V gene TRBV6-5; 7 bases agree with TRBD1. V gave up 3 bases and J gave up 11 bases; unmatched junction bases: 5. Germline loops: CDR1 MNHEY, CDR2 SVGAGI. This CDR3 is built from 12 residues.

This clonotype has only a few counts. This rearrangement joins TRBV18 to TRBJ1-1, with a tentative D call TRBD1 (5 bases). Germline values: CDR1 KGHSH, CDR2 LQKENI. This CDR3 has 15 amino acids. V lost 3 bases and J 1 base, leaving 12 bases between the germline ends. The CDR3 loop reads CASSPGQVANTEAFF. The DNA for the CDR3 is TGTGCCAGCTCACCGGGGCAGGTTGCGAACACTGAAGCTTTCTTT.

The CDR3 DNA sequence: TGTGCCAGCAGCCCCCCGGGGGCTGGTAATGAGCAGTTCTTC. Protein: CASSPPGAGNEQFF. The J gene is TRBJ2-1, the V gene TRBV7-3; either TRBD1 or TRBD2 may supply D (6 bases each). Germline CDR1 reads SGHTA; CDR2 reads FQGTGA. Trimming took off 5 bases at V and 7 bases at J, with 15 bases between the two ends. This CDR3 spans 14 amino acids.

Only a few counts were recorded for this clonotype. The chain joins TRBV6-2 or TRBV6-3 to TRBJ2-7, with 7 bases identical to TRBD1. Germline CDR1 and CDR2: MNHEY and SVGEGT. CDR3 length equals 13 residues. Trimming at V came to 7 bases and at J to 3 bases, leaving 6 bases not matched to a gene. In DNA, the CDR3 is TGTGCCAGCACCCCGGGACAGAGCTACGAGCAGTACTTC. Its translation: CASTPGQSYEQYF.